One sample yielded the 19 T cell receptor beta chains listed below, sequenced in a study of PD-1 and CTLA-4 blockade in melanoma. TCRdb's table, derived via immunoSEQ multiplex PCR, lists solely in-frame clones and lacks some. The table includes 25,000 to 35,000 clones, approximately 90% detected once. This sample comprised CD8+ T cells from peripheral blood, obtained from a patient given anti-PD-1 treatment. The receptors were gathered from a human donor with melanoma.

CDR3: CASSGRGNQPQHF. In DNA, the CDR3 is TGTGCCAGCAGTGGAAGGGGCAATCAGCCCCAGCATTTT. The chain employs TRBV27 and TRBJ1-5; D call uncertain. CDR1 and CDR2 (germline): MNHEY, SMNVEV (reference sequence). The ends were cut back, 5 bases at V and 2 bases at J, with 7 bases in the middle. The CDR3 runs 13 residues.

This clone was observed a handful of times. The chain uses TRBV6-4 and TRBJ2-1; D might be TRBD2 (5 bases). The length of the CDR3 is 16 residues. CDR1 is MRHNA and CDR2 is SNTAGT in the germline V gene. Trimming stripped 0 bases from V and 8 bases from J, with 17 bases between. The CDR3 region has the DNA TGTGCCAGCAGTGACTCTGGTTCGGGATCTGCCCATGAGCAGTTCTTC. It is translated as CASSDSGSGSAHEQFF.

This chain connects TRBV9 to TRBJ2-2; 9 bases agree with TRBD2. Germline assignment: CDR1 SGDLS and CDR2 YYNGEE. The V segment lost 4 bases and the J segment 2 bases; nucleotides outside the gene matches: 9. The CDR3 is 17 residues long. CDR3: CASSLTRLAENTGELFF. As DNA, the CDR3 is TGTGCCAGCAGCCTAACCCGACTAGCGGAAAACACCGGGGAGCTGTTTTTT.

The V call is TRBV28, the J call TRBJ1-5, with TRBD1 as a possible D gene (5 bases). This CDR3 comprises 15 residues. V was cut by 6 bases and J by 4 bases, with 16 bases left in between. Germline V lookup: CDR1 MDHEN, CDR2 SYDVKM. This CDR3 reads CASSPWGNENQPQHF. The CDR3 DNA follows: TGTGCCAGCAGCCCTTGGGGCAACGAGAATCAGCCCCAGCATTTT. Looking up the rest from reference TRBV28 and TRBJ1-5 gives the full variable domain: DVKVTQSSRYLVKRTGEKVFLECVQDMDHENMFWYRQDPGLGLRLIYFSYDVKMKEKGDIPEGYSVSREKKERFSLILESASTNQTSMYLCASSPWGNENQPQHFGDGTRLSIL.

V usage is TRBV19 and J usage is TRBJ2-7; D is unresolved. V lost 3 bases and J 5 bases, leaving 11 bases between the germline ends. The CDR3 runs to 13 residues. CDR1 and CDR2 from the germline V gene are LNHDA and SQIVND (reference sequence). CDR3 region: CASSMIPENEQYF. Written as DNA, the CDR3 is TGTGCCAGTAGTATGATTCCCGAGAACGAGCAGTACTTC.

The CDR3 DNA sequence: TGCAGCGTCGGGGAAGGGGATTCCTACGAGCAGTACTTC. Translating it yields CSVGEGDSYEQYF. The chain combines TRBV29-1 with TRBJ2-7, with D possibly called TRBD1 or TRBD2 (5 bases each). Germline CDR1 is SQVTM and CDR2 is ANQGSEA. Trimming cost V 6 bases and J 1 base, with 13 bases left between them. The CDR3 consists of 13 residues.

The chain uses TRBV9 and TRBJ2-2; TRBD2 might be the D (5 bases). The CDR3 is 15 amino acids. Per germline, CDR1 SGDLS and CDR2 YYNGEE. V was clipped by 2 bases and J by 4 bases, with 12 bases between them. CDR3 DNA sequence: TGTGCCAGCAGCGTGGGAACGGAGGCCACCGGGGAGCTGTTTTTT. Amino acids: CASSVGTEATGELFF.

This clone was recorded once. The rearrangement links TRBV2 to TRBJ1-1; 9 bases match TRBD1. The CDR3 covers 13 residues. Germline V gives CDR1 SNHLY, CDR2 FYNNEI. With 7 bases clipped from V and 5 bases from J, the junction kept 5 bases outside the gene matches. The CDR3, as DNA: TGTGCCAGCAAGGAGACAGGGGGAACTGAAGCTTTCTTT. It encodes CASKETGGTEAFF.

This clone was picked up one time. The chain links TRBV27 to TRBJ1-2; D remains ambiguous. Germline V gene lookup returns CDR1 MNHEY and CDR2 SMNVEV (reference sequence). There are 13 residues in the CDR3. The germline V and J ends were trimmed by 2 bases and 0 bases, with 4 bases remaining between them. The CDR3 region is CASSLGSNYGYTF. DNA of the CDR3: TGTGCCAGCAGTTTAGGCTCTAACTATGGCTACACCTTC.

V usage is TRBV27 and J usage is TRBJ2-5, with TRBD2 matching 7 bases. This CDR3 spans 15 amino acids. Germline trimming cut 5 bases from V and 2 bases from J; bases unmatched to any gene: 8. CDR1 is MNHEY, CDR2 SMNVEV, per germline (reference sequence). The DNA of the CDR3 is TGTGCCAGCAGTCCACTTGGACTAGTTCAAGAGACCCAGTACTTC. It encodes CASSPLGLVQETQYF.

V and J are TRBV19 and TRBJ1-1; 8 bases are a match to TRBD1. V shed 3 bases, J shed 5 bases, and the junction held 8 bases outside the gene matches. The length of the CDR3 is 15 residues. From germline, CDR1 is LNHDA and CDR2 SQIVND (reference sequence). The CDR3 protein is CASSISQGAITEAFF. The DNA of the CDR3 is TGTGCCAGTAGTATCAGTCAGGGGGCTATAACTGAAGCTTTCTTT.

V and J are TRBV5-5 and TRBJ1-2; 7 bases agree with TRBD1. The germline V gene encodes CDR1 SGHKS and CDR2 YYEKEE (reference sequence). V lost 4 bases, J lost 7 bases, and 13 bases stayed unmatched. The CDR3 has 15 amino acids. The CDR3 DNA is TGTGCCAGCAGCCCCGAGTCGGGGACAGATCGTGGCTACACCTTC. This sequence encodes CASSPESGTDRGYTF.

This sequence joins TRBV19 and TRBJ2-1; TRBD2 aligns across 7 bases. Losses at the gene ends were 0 bases for V and 0 bases for J; bases not matched to a gene: 2. The CDR3 is 16 amino acids. Germline V gene lookup returns CDR1 LNHDA and CDR2 SQIVND (reference sequence). This CDR3 reads CASSIDWEGSYNEQFF. CDR3 DNA sequence: TGTGCCAGTAGTATAGATTGGGAGGGCTCCTACAATGAGCAGTTCTTC.

V and J are TRBV6-5 and TRBJ2-7; D might be TRBD1 (6 bases). CDR1 is MNHEY and CDR2 is SVGAGI in the germline V gene. This CDR3 has 14 residues. Trimming took 7 bases from V and 2 from J, leaving 15 bases between them. In DNA form, the CDR3 reads TGTGCCAGCATCTCTCCAGGGGCCCCCTACGAGCAGTACTTC. This sequence encodes CASISPGAPYEQYF.

This clone appeared a few times. The V call is TRBV20-1, the J call TRBJ2-7; D not resolved. The CDR3 loop spans 13 amino acids. Trimming pared 3 bases from V and 2 bases from J, leaving 11 bases between. The germline V gene encodes CDR1 DFQATT and CDR2 SNEGSKA (reference sequence). The CDR3 DNA sequence: TGCAGTGCTAGTCATGGAGATACCTACGAGCAGTACTTC. Protein product: CSASHGDTYEQYF.

In DNA form, the CDR3 reads TGTGCCAGCAGCCGCAGGGACTACGAGGGACTCAATGAGCAGTTCTTC. Residues: CASSRRDYEGLNEQFF. The chain uses TRBV7-9 and TRBJ2-1; 7 nucleotides agree with TRBD2. The CDR3 loop spans 16 amino acids. J lost 6 bases, V lost 5 bases, and 13 bases had no gene match. The V gene's germline CDR1 is SEHNR and CDR2 FQNEAQ (reference sequence).

This clone has just one count. The V call is TRBV11-3, the J call TRBJ2-1, with TRBD2 identical over 9 bases. CDR1 and CDR2 from the germline V gene are SGHNT and YENEEA. V trimming: 5 bases; J trimming: 2 bases; junction bases outside the gene matches: 7. This CDR3 comprises 16 residues. CDR3 sequence reads: CASSPRASGTYNEQFF. The CDR3 nucleotides are TGTGCCAGCAGCCCCCGCGCTAGCGGGACCTACAATGAGCAGTTCTTC.

The chain links TRBV2 to TRBJ1-4; D uncertain. Between the trimmed V and J ends, which lost 3 bases and 4 bases, there was a span of 6 bases. The CDR3 spans 13 residues. Germline CDR1 SNHLY, CDR2 FYNNEI. CDR3 region: CASSDGLNEKLFF. The CDR3 nucleotides are TGTGCCAGCAGTGACGGGCTTAATGAAAAACTGTTTTTT.

CDR3 residues: CASSGRQGNSPLHF. CDR3 nucleotide sequence: TGTGCCAGCAGCGGGAGACAGGGTAATTCACCCCTCCACTTT. The chain is built from TRBV5-6 and TRBJ1-6; TRBD1 agrees at 7 bases. Per the germline V gene, CDR1 is SGHDT and CDR2 is YYEEEE. The CDR3 runs 14 residues. V was clipped by 4 bases and J by 6 bases; unmatched bases: 4.